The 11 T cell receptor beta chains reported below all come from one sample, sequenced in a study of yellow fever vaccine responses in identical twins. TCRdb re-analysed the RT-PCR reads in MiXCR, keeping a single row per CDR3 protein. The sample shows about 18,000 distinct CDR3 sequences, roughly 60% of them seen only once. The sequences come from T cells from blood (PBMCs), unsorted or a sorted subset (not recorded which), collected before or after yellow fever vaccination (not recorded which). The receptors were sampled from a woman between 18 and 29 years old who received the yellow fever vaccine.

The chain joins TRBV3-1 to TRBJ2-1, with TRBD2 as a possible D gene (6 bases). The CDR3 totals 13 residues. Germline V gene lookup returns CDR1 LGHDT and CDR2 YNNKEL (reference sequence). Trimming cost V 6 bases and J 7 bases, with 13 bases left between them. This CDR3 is CASRTLGGNEQFF. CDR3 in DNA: TGTGCCAGCAGAACACTAGGAGGGAATGAGCAGTTCTTC.

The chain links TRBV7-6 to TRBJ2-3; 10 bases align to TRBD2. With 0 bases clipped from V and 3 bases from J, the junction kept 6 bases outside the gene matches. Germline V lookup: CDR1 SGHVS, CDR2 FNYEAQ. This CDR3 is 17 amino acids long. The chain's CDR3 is CASSLALATSGTDTQYF. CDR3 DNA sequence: TGTGCCAGCAGCTTAGCGTTGGCGACTAGCGGGACAGATACGCAGTATTTT.

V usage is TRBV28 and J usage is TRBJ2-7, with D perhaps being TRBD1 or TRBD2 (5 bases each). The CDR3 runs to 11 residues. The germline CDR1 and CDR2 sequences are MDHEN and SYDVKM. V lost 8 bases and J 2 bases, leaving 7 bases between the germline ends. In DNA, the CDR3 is TGTGCCAGCGGGACCACCTACGAGCAGTACTTC. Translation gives CASGTTYEQYF.

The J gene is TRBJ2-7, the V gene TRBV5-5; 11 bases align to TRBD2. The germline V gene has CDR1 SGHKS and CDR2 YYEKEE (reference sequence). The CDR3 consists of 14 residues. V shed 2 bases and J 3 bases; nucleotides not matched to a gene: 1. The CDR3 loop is CASSFGTSGYEQYF. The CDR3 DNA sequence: TGTGCCAGCAGCTTTGGGACTAGCGGCTACGAGCAGTACTTC.

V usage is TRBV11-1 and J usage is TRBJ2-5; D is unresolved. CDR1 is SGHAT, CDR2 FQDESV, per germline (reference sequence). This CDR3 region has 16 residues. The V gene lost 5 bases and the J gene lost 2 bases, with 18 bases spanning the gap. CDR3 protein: CASSPFVSSGQETQYF. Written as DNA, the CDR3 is TGTGCCAGCAGCCCCTTTGTATCCTCTGGGCAAGAGACCCAGTACTTC.

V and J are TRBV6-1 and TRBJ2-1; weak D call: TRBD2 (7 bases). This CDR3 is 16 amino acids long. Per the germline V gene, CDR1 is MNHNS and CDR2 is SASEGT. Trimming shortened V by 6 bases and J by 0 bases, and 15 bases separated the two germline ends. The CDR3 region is CASSHGGGGSYNEQFF. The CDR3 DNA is TGTGCCAGCAGCCACGGGGGAGGGGGCTCCTACAATGAGCAGTTCTTC.

The CDR3 DNA reads TGCAGTGCTAGTACTAGCGGGAGCATTATGGACAATGAGCAGTTCTTC. It specifies CSASTSGSIMDNEQFF. The chain employs TRBV20-1 and TRBJ2-1; 11 positions match TRBD2. The CDR3 sequence is 16 residues long. The germline gives CDR1 DFQATT, CDR2 SNEGSKA (reference sequence). J gave up 5 bases and V 3 bases, and 9 bases lay outside the gene matches.

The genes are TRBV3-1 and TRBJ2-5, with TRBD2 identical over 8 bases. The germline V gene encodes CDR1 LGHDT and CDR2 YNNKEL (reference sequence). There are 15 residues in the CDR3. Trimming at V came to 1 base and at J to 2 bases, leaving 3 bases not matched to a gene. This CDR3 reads CASSQAGGRQETQYF. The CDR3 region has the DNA TGTGCCAGCAGCCAAGCGGGGGGGCGACAAGAGACCCAGTACTTC.

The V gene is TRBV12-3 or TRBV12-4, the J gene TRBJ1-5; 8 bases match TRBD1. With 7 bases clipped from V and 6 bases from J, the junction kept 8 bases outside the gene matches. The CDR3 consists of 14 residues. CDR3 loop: CASTKGTGGQPQHF. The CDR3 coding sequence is TGTGCCAGCACCAAGGGGACAGGAGGTCAGCCCCAGCATTTT.

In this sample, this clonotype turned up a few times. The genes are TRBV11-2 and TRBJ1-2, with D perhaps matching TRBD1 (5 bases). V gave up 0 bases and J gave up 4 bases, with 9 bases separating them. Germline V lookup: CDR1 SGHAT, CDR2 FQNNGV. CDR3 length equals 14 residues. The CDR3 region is CASSLEGVSYGYTF. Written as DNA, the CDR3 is TGTGCCAGCAGCTTAGAAGGGGTCAGCTATGGCTACACCTTC.

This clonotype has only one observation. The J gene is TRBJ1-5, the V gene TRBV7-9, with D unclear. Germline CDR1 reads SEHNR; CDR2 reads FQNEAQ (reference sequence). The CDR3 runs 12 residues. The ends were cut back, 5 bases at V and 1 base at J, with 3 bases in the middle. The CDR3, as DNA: TGTGCCAGCAGCGTGAGCAATCAGCCCCAGCATTTT. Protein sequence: CASSVSNQPQHF.